This TCR beta chain was identified during a study of cytomegalovirus exposure and HLA in healthy donors. Study-level information: A prior analysis found more than 90 million unique TCR beta sequences from approximately 200 million T cells.

PCR employed 60 Vbeta and 13 Jbeta primers. TCRdb's table, derived via immunoSEQ multiplex PCR, lists solely in-frame clones and lacks some. Of 150,000 to 200,000 clones in the sample, 75% were seen once. Whole-study findings and limits: With later analysis, a missense DCLRE1C variant became linked to TCR beta V- and J-gene trimming. On later analysis, the bulk of CMV-associated TCR beta chains appeared to be HLA-restricted.

With 5 bases removed from V and 1 base from J, the gap between germline ends came to 8 bases. Per the germline V gene, CDR1 is SGHNT and CDR2 is YENEEA. The CDR3 sequence is 13 residues long. Remarks on this clone: Antigen specificity is unknown.

Material for sequencing was PBMCs. This receptor was identified in a male donor in good health and CMV-seronegative. The genes are TRBV11-3 and TRBJ1-1, with D possibly TRBD1 on 6 matching bases. CDR3 nucleotides: TGTGCCAGCAGCCTGGGACAGAACACTGAAGCTTTCTTT. Translated: CASSLGQNTEAFF. Full variable domain (missing parts from reference TRBV11-3 and TRBJ1-1): EAGVVQSPRYKIIEKKQPVAFWCNPISGHNTLYWYLQNLGQGPELLIRYENEEAVDDSQLPKDRFSAERLKGVDSTLKIQPAELGDSAVYLCASSLGQNTEAFFGQGTRLTVV.